These T cell receptor beta chains were read from a single sample in a study of blood T cell repertoires in COVID-19. The data were produced by immunoSEQ multiplex PCR, yet TCRdb's version contains in-frame clones alone and is incomplete. The sample lists about 230,000 clones, roughly 83% seen once, with about 27% in the top ten. Sample: peripheral blood. The receptors were gathered from a man between 35 and 55 years old with acute or convalescent COVID-19. The CDR3 runs from the conserved cysteine through the conserved F or W. A D gene is named only where the DNA matches it firmly. Clone size, where shown, is once, few, many, or a class for clones that have expanded.

clone_size,v_call,d_call,j_call,cdr3_nt,cdr3_aa
-,TRBV6-5,-,TRBJ2-3,TGTGCCAGCAAAGGGGGGGGGACCACAGATACGCAGTATTTT,CASKGGGTTDTQYF
few,TRBV29-1,-,TRBJ1-3,TGCAGCGTTGACACAGCTGGAAACACCATATATTTT,CSVDTAGNTIYF
-,TRBV4-1,TRBD1,TRBJ1-5,TGCGCCAGCAGCCAGGTACAGGGGGTTAGGCCCCAGCATTTT,CASSQVQGVRPQHF
-,TRBV19,TRBD2,TRBJ2-2,TGTGCCAGTAGTATCGGCACTAGCGGGACCGGTGAGCTGTTTTTT,CASSIGTSGTGELFF
-,TRBV18,TRBD1,TRBJ1-1,TGTGCCAGCTCACCGAATTGGGGCGAGGGACAGGGGGCGACTGAAGCTTTCTTT,CASSPNWGEGQGATEAFF
-,TRBV12-3/TRBV12-4,TRBD1,TRBJ1-2,TGTGCCAGCAGGTTCCAGGGGGCGCAGGGCTACACCTTC,CASRFQGAQGYTF
-,TRBV4-3,-,TRBJ1-2,TGCGCCAGCAGCCAAGACCCCACAAACTATGGCTACACCTTC,CASSQDPTNYGYTF
-,TRBV7-9,TRBD1,TRBJ2-4,TGTGCCAGCAGCTCCCCCGACAGGGGTAACATTCAGTACTTC,CASSSPDRGNIQYF
-,TRBV7-9,-,TRBJ2-5,TGTGCCAGCAGCGCGAAAGAGACCCAGTACTTC,CASSAKETQYF
-,TRBV18,TRBD2,TRBJ2-7,TGTGCCAGCTCCCAACTAGCGGACTCCTACGAGCAGTACTTC,CASSQLADSYEQYF
-,TRBV27,TRBD2,TRBJ2-7,TGTGCCAGCAGTCCCTCGGGCGGGAGGCCCAACGAGCAGTACTTC,CASSPSGGRPNEQYF
-,TRBV7-9,TRBD1,TRBJ1-2,TGTGCCAGCAGCCCTCAGGGGGAAGGTGGCTACACCTTC,CASSPQGEGGYTF
-,TRBV12-3/TRBV12-4,-,TRBJ1-2,TGTGCCAGCAGCAAAACAGGGTCCGACAGCTACACCTTC,CASSKTGSDSYTF
-,TRBV4-3,TRBD1,TRBJ2-1,TGCGCCAGCAGCCAGCTCGGGACAGGGAGAGGCAATGAGCAGTTCTTC,CASSQLGTGRGNEQFF
once,TRBV7-2,TRBD1,TRBJ2-6,TGTGCCAGCAGCTTATCTAAGGGGGCAGGGGGCGCTGGGGCCAACGTCCTGACTTTC,CASSLSKGAGGAGANVLTF
-,TRBV27,TRBD1,TRBJ1-2,TGTGCCAGCAGTGATCCGGGACAGGGAGCGAACTATGGCTACACCTTC,CASSDPGQGANYGYTF
-,TRBV25-1,TRBD1,TRBJ1-2,TGTGCCAGCAGCTCCGGGACAGGGGGCTATGGCTACACCTTC,CASSSGTGGYGYTF
-,TRBV19,TRBD1,TRBJ1-3,TGTGCCAGTAGTGCCACGTTTACAGGGGACACCATATATTTT,CASSATFTGDTIYF
-,TRBV6-1,-,TRBJ2-5,TGTGCCAGCAGTGAATACCGGGAGACCCAGTACTTC,CASSEYRETQYF
-,TRBV6-6,TRBD2,TRBJ2-5,TGTGCTTCGGAAGGACTAGCGGGGCATCAAGAGACCCAGTACTTC,CASEGLAGHQETQYF
-,TRBV18,TRBD1,TRBJ1-4,TGTGCCAGCTCAGTAAGACAGGGGGCCTCTGATGAAAAACTGTTTTTT,CASSVRQGASDEKLFF
-,TRBV30,TRBD1,TRBJ1-5,TGTGCCTGGCGGGACAGGATGGATCAGCCCCAGCATTTT,CAWRDRMDQPQHF
-,TRBV3-1/TRBV3-2,-,TRBJ1-4,TGTGCCAGCAGCCCCCCCGACGGGACAACTAATGAAAAACTGTTTTTT,CASSPPDGTTNEKLFF
once,TRBV7-9,TRBD1,TRBJ1-2,TGTGCCAGCAGAATCCCGGGACAGAGTTTCTATGGCTACACCTTC,CASRIPGQSFYGYTF
-,TRBV13,-,TRBJ1-1,TGTGCCAGCAGCTTAGTAGGGGCAAACACTGAAGCTTTCTTT,CASSLVGANTEAFF
-,TRBV30,-,TRBJ1-1,TGTGCCTGGAGTGTACGGGACTTTTCGAACACTGAAGCTTTCTTT,CAWSVRDFSNTEAFF
-,TRBV7-2,TRBD1,TRBJ2-1,TGTGCCAGCAGCATGGACAGGGGCTGGTATGAGCAGTTCTTC,CASSMDRGWYEQFF
-,TRBV9,-,TRBJ1-1,TGTGCCAGCAGCGTTGCAGGGGTGGGGACTGAAGCTTTCTTT,CASSVAGVGTEAFF
-,TRBV5-1,TRBD1,TRBJ2-3,TGCGCCAGCAGCCCGAGACAGGGGTCTAGCACAGATACGCAGTATTTT,CASSPRQGSSTDTQYF
-,TRBV5-6,TRBD1,TRBJ1-2,TGTGCCAGCAGCCAAGGACAGGGAGCGGTCTATGGCTACACCTTC,CASSQGQGAVYGYTF
-,TRBV7-9,TRBD2,TRBJ2-3,TGTGCCAGCAGCTTGGCGGGAGGGAGTACAGATACGCAGTATTTT,CASSLAGGSTDTQYF
-,TRBV20-1,-,TRBJ2-3,TGCAGTGCTAGTTACCCAGCGGTGGGAGATACGCAGTATTTT,CSASYPAVGDTQYF
-,TRBV10-1,TRBD2,TRBJ2-3,TGCGCCAGCAGTGAGGGAGCGGGAGAAACAGATACGCAGTATTTT,CASSEGAGETDTQYF
-,TRBV2,-,TRBJ1-1,TGTGCCAGCAGTGAACTGAACATAGCTAACACTGAAGCTTTCTTT,CASSELNIANTEAFF
-,TRBV6-6,-,TRBJ1-6,TGTGCCAGCGGTCGGGGGCAAAACTCACCCCTCCACTTT,CASGRGQNSPLHF
-,TRBV19,TRBD1,TRBJ2-1,TGTGCCAGTAGGGGACAGGGATTCAATGAGCAGTTCTTC,CASRGQGFNEQFF
-,TRBV30,-,TRBJ2-2,TGTGCCTGGAGTGTATCAGTGAACACCGGGGAGCTGTTTTTT,CAWSVSVNTGELFF
-,TRBV11-2,TRBD1,TRBJ2-1,TGTGCCAGCCGGGACAGGGCCTACAATGAGCAGTTCTTC,CASRDRAYNEQFF
-,TRBV3-1/TRBV3-2,-,TRBJ1-3,TGTGCCAGCAGCCCCATCGACAACTCTGGAAACACCATATATTTT,CASSPIDNSGNTIYF
-,TRBV6-2/TRBV6-3,TRBD2,TRBJ2-7,TGTGCCAGCAGTTACTCGAGACTAGCGGACACCTACGAGCAGTACTTC,CASSYSRLADTYEQYF
-,TRBV7-9,TRBD1,TRBJ1-2,TGTGCCAGCAGCTCCCCTACCACAGGGGGCTGGGGCTACACCTTC,CASSSPTTGGWGYTF
-,TRBV28,-,TRBJ2-7,TGTGCCAGCCGCATGGCAGGGATTAAGGACGAGCAGTACTTC,CASRMAGIKDEQYF
-,TRBV4-1,TRBD2,TRBJ2-5,TGCGCCAGCAGCCAAGATAAGGCGCTAGCGGGAGTTGAGACCCAGTACTTC,CASSQDKALAGVETQYF
-,TRBV21-1,-,TRBJ2-1,TGTGCCAGCAGCAAAGTACGAGAGACAGGGGGCGAAGCCTACAATGAGCAGTTCTTC,CASSKVRETGGEAYNEQFF
-,TRBV19,TRBD1,TRBJ1-1,TGTGCCAGTAGGGTTGACAGGGACAACACTGAAGCTTTCTTT,CASRVDRDNTEAFF
-,TRBV5-4,-,TRBJ1-1,TGTGCCAGCAGCTACATAAACAGGATAAACACTGAAGCTTTCTTT,CASSYINRINTEAFF
once,TRBV6-6,TRBD1,TRBJ2-7,TGTGCCAGCAGCCCGGGACAGAACAACTACGAGCAGTACTTC,CASSPGQNNYEQYF
-,TRBV4-1,TRBD1,TRBJ1-5,TGCGCCAGCAGCCAAACACAGGGGGCTTCCAATCAGCCCCAGCATTTT,CASSQTQGASNQPQHF
-,TRBV19,-,TRBJ1-4,TGTGCCAGTAGTAAGGGGTGGATCAGGGGCCTCGATGAAAAACTGTTTTTT,CASSKGWIRGLDEKLFF
-,TRBV5-3,TRBD1,TRBJ1-4,TGTGCCAGAAGCTTCGGTACGGACAGGGCTTGTGAAAAACTGTTTTTT,CARSFGTDRACEKLFF
-,TRBV10-3,-,TRBJ1-2,TGTGCCATCAGTGAGAGCGGGGGTGGAACAGGGACTGTCTTC,CAISESGGGTGTVF
-,TRBV9,TRBD1,TRBJ2-5,TGTGCCAGCAGCGATGGGACAGGGGGAGTCGGAGAGACCCAGTACTTC,CASSDGTGGVGETQYF
once,TRBV7-9,TRBD1,TRBJ2-7,TGTGCCAGCAGCTTAGTATTGGGGACAGGCAAACTAACCTCCTACGAGCAGTACTTC,CASSLVLGTGKLTSYEQYF